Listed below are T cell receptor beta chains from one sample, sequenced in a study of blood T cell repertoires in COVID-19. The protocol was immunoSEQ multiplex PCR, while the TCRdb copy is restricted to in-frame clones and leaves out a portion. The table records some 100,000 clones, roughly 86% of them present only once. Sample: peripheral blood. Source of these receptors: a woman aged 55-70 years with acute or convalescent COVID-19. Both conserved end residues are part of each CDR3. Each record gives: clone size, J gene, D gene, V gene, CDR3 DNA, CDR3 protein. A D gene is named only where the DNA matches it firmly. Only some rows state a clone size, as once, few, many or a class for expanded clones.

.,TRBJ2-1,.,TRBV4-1,TGCGCCAGCAGCCAAGGCCCCCGAGGAGGGACGGAGCAGTTCTTC,CASSQGPRGGTEQFF
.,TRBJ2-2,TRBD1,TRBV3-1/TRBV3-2,TGTGCCAGCAGGGGACAGGGAAAGAACACCGGGGAGCTGTTTTTT,CASRGQGKNTGELFF
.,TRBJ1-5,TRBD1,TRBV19,TGTGCCAGTAAGGGTTGGGACAGGGGCGGGCGACAGCCCCAGCATTTT,CASKGWDRGGRQPQHF
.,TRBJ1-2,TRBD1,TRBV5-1,TGCGCCAGCAGCGCCGGACAGGGTCCCTATGGCTACACCTTC,CASSAGQGPYGYTF
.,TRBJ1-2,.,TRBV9,TGTGCCAGCAGCCAAGACAGTTCCCCCCTCTACACCTTC,CASSQDSSPLYTF
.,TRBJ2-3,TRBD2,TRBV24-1,TGTGCCACCAGCGACTCCCGACTAGCGGGGGCAGATACGCAGTATTTT,CATSDSRLAGADTQYF
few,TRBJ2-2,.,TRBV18,TGTGCCAGCTCACCGTTTAACGGGAGAACCACCGGGGAGCTGTTTTTT,CASSPFNGRTTGELFF
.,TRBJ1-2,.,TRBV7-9,TGTGCCAGCAGCTCCACACAGGGAGACTACTATGGCTACACCTTC,CASSSTQGDYYGYTF
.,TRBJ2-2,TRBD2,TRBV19,TGTGCCAGTAGGCTACGGGGGGTGGAAATGAACACCGGGGAGCTGTTTTTT,CASRLRGVEMNTGELFF
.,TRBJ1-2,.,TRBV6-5,TGTGCCAGCAGTCCGGACCGGACTGGAGGCTACACCTTC,CASSPDRTGGYTF
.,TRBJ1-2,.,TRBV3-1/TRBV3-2,TGTGCCAGCAGCCAGACAATGGAATATGGCTACACCTTC,CASSQTMEYGYTF
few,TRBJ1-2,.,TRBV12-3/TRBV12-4,TGTGCCAGCAGTCAATCTCGGGAGTATGGCTACACCTTC,CASSQSREYGYTF
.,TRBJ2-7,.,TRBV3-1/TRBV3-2,TGTGCCAGCAGCACTGGGGTCCGGGGAGAGCAGTACTTC,CASSTGVRGEQYF
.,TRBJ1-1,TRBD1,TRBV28,TGTGCCAGCAGTTTATTATGGAGGGGGCCCATGAACACTGAAGCTTTCTTT,CASSLLWRGPMNTEAFF
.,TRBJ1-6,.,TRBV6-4,TGTGCCAGCAAAGGGACACCTAATTCACCCCTCCACTTT,CASKGTPNSPLHF
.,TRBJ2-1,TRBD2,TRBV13,TGTGCCAGCAGTGGAACTAGCGGGAGTGACAACTCCTACAATGAGCAGTTCTTC,CASSGTSGSDNSYNEQFF
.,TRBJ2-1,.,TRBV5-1,TGCGCCAGCAGCTTGGCCGGTGGTTCCTCCTACAATGAGCAGTTCTTC,CASSLAGGSSYNEQFF
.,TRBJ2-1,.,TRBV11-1,TGTGCCAGCAGCAAGTACAGGATCTACAATGAGCAGTTCTTC,CASSKYRIYNEQFF
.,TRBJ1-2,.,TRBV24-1,TGTGCCACCAACACAGGGCAACCTAACTATGGCTACACCTTC,CATNTGQPNYGYTF
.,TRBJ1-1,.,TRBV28,TGTGCCAGCAGTTTAGAGGTTACTGAAGCTTTCTTT,CASSLEVTEAFF
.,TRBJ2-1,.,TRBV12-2,TGTGCAAGTCGCTTAGCAAGTAGTTGCTCCTACAATGAGCAGTTCTTC,CASRLASSCSYNEQFF
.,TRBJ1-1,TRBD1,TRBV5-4,TGTGCCAGCAGCTTGGACAGGGGCCACACTGAAGCTTTCTTT,CASSLDRGHTEAFF
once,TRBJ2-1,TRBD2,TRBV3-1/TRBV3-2,TGTGCCAGCAGCCAAGCAAGCGGGGGCTACAATGAGCAGTTCTTC,CASSQASGGYNEQFF
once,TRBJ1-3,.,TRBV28,TGTGCCAGCAGTTCGTCGATACCCTACTCTGGAAACACCATATATTTT,CASSSSIPYSGNTIYF
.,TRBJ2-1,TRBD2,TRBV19,TGTGCCAGCGCGCCCCCCCCGCTCCTTAGCGGGAGGGCCGCGGTCTTC,CASAPPPLLSGRAAVF
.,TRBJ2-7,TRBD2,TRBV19,TGTGCCAGTAGTCCCGGGACTAGCGGGAGCCCCTACGAGCAGTACTTC,CASSPGTSGSPYEQYF
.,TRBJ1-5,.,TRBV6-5,TGTGCCAGCAACTGGGGGCCCAATCAGCCCCAGCATTTT,CASNWGPNQPQHF
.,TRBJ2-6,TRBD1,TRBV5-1,TGCGCCAGCAGCTACCCAGGGGGCACTGGGGCCAACGTCCTGACTTTC,CASSYPGGTGANVLTF
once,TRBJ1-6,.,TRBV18,TGTGCCAGCTCACCATCCCAAAATTCACCCCTCCACTTT,CASSPSQNSPLHF
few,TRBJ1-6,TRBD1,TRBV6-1,TGTGCCAGCAGTGAAGAGGGACAGTATAATTCACCCCTCCACTTT,CASSEEGQYNSPLHF
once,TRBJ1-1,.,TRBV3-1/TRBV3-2,TGTGCCAGCAGCCAACCTAAGGGGGACCGGGGCGGGACTGAAGCTTTCTTT,CASSQPKGDRGGTEAFF
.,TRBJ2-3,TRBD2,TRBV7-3,TGTGCCAGCAGCTTAGTAGCGGGCCGAGATACGCAGTATTTT,CASSLVAGRDTQYF
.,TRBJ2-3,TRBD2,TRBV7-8,TGTGCCAGCAGCTTAGGGGGACTAATCACAGATACGCAGTATTTT,CASSLGGLITDTQYF
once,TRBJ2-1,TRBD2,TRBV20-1,TGCAGTGCTAGTGGGGCAGCGGGAGGAAGGAATGAGCAGTTCTTC,CSASGAAGGRNEQFF
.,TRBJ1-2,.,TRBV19,TGTGCCAGTAGTAACCAGGGAACTTTCTATGGCTACACCTTC,CASSNQGTFYGYTF
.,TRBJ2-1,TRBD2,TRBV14,TGTGCCAGCAGCCCGACAGCGGGGTCCTACAATGAGCAGTTCTTC,CASSPTAGSYNEQFF
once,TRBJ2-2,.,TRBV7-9,TGTGCCAGCAGCTCGTTTTCCCCGACAGGGAACACCGGGGAGCTGTTTTTT,CASSSFSPTGNTGELFF
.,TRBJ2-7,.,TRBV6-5,TGTGCCAGCAGTTACTCAGGGCTAGCGAGCGAGCAGTACTTC,CASSYSGLASEQYF
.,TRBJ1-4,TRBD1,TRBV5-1,TGCGCCAGCAGCTTGGCCGGGACAGGGAATGAAAAACTGTTTTTT,CASSLAGTGNEKLFF
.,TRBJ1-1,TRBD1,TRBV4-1,TGCGCCAGCAGCACCGGGACAGGGGGGGACACTGAAGCTTTCTTT,CASSTGTGGDTEAFF
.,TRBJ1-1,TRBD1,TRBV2,TGTGCCAGCAGCGGACAGGGACTGGGGACTGAAGCTTTCTTT,CASSGQGLGTEAFF
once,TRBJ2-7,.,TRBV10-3,TGTGCCATCAGGCCCGCAATAGGGGGGGTCCCCTACGAGCAGTACTTC,CAIRPAIGGVPYEQYF
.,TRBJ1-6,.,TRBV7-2,TGTGCCAGCAGCTTAGGGGCCGCCGCCGGACCCCTCCACTTT,CASSLGAAAGPLHF
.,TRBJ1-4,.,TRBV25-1,TGTGCCAGCAGTTCGGGGGGAGGCGAAAAACTGTTTTTT,CASSSGGGEKLFF
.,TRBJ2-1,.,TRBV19,TGTGCCAGTAGTAAACCCGGCGGAAATGAGCAGTTCTTC,CASSKPGGNEQFF
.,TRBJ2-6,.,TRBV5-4,TGTGCCAGCAGCTTGCCTGGGCCCGGGGCCAACGTCCTGACTTTC,CASSLPGPGANVLTF
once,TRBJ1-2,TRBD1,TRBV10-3,TGTGCCATCAGTGAGTCCGAGAGGGGGCGCGGGGCTAACTATGGCTACACCTTC,CAISESERGRGANYGYTF
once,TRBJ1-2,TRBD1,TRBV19,TGTGCCAGTAGTAACACAGGGGTGAACGTGAACTATGGCTACACCTTC,CASSNTGVNVNYGYTF
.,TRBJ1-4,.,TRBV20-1,TGCAGTGCTAGTCCCACACCAACAGGGTTCGTTGAAAAACTGTTTTTT,CSASPTPTGFVEKLFF
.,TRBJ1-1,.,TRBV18,TGTGCCAGCTCACCGCTGGGGGGTGCGGGGACTGAAGCTTTCTTT,CASSPLGGAGTEAFF
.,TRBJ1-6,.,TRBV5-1,TGCGCCAGCAGACTTTTACAGAGCTCCTATAATTCACCCCTCCACTTT,CASRLLQSSYNSPLHF
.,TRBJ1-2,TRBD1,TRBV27,TGTGCCAGCAGTGTCGGGACAGGTGGAGGTCGCCTCGGGGGCTACACCTTC,CASSVGTGGGRLGGYTF
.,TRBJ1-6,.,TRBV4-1,TGCGCCAGCAGCTCCTTAACCGGGACTGATAATTCACCCCTCCACTTT,CASSSLTGTDNSPLHF
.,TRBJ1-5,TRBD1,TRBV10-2,TGCGCCAGCAACGCGGACAGGGACAATCAGCCCCAGCATTTT,CASNADRDNQPQHF
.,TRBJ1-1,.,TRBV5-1,TGCGCCAGCAGCTTGGGGCAGGGATCGATGAACACTGAAGCTTTCTTT,CASSLGQGSMNTEAFF
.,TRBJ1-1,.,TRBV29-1,TGCAGCGTTACAGGGAGGGCCGGGACTGAAGCTTTCTTT,CSVTGRAGTEAFF
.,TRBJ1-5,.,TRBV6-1,TGTGCCAGCAGTGAAGGTCGTACTCGACAAGGAAAGCCCCAGCATTTT,CASSEGRTRQGKPQHF
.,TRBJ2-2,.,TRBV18,TGTGCCAGCTCACAAACAGGGATCTTGGCCGGGGAGCTGTTTTTT,CASSQTGILAGELFF
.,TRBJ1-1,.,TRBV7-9,TGTGCCAGCAGCTCGGACAGGAACACTGAAGCTTTCTTT,CASSSDRNTEAFF